These T cell receptor beta chains were read from a single sample in a study of T-cell memory formation after mild COVID-19. TCRdb redid the calling of the 5' RACE reads with MiXCR, one entry per CDR3 protein. The sample shows 300,000 to 350,000 distinct CDR3 sequences, around 15% of them seen only once. The sequencing sample was made of PBMCs or a T cell subset sorted from them (not recorded which). Receptor source: a man aged 18 to 29 who had mild COVID-19 (a few samples of this study predate the infection). Cell type and time point are not known. The CDR3 runs from the conserved cysteine through the conserved F or W. A D gene is named only where the DNA matches it firmly. Only some rows state a clone size, as once, few, many or a class for expanded clones.

TRBJ2-3	-	TRBV10-3	TRBD1	TGTGCCGGGTCGGAGGGACAGGGGGCAGATACGCAGTATTTT	CAGSEGQGADTQYF
TRBJ2-5	few	TRBV5-5	-	TGTGCCAGCAGCTTGCCCGATCGAGGGGAGACCCAGTACTTC	CASSLPDRGETQYF
TRBJ1-5	-	TRBV19	TRBD1	TGTGCCAGTAGTATATTTCAGGGGGCAGGACAGCCCCAGCATTTT	CASSIFQGAGQPQHF
TRBJ2-7	-	TRBV7-9	-	TGTGCCAGCAGCTTAGTATACAGCTACGAGCAGTACTTC	CASSLVYSYEQYF
TRBJ2-3	-	TRBV24-1	-	TGTGCCACCAGTGACCGCAACGGGACCATAACAGATACGCAGTATTTT	CATSDRNGTITDTQYF
TRBJ2-5	-	TRBV18	-	TGTGCCAGCCAACTCCCAGGGACAGAGACCCAGTACTTC	CASQLPGTETQYF
TRBJ1-2	few	TRBV4-3	-	TGCGCCAGCGGAACAGGGTGGGGCTATGGCTACACCTTC	CASGTGWGYGYTF
TRBJ1-2	-	TRBV2	-	TGTGCCAGCAGTGATCCCCCCCAGAGTGGCTACACCTTC	CASSDPPQSGYTF
TRBJ1-2	few	TRBV9	TRBD1	TGTGCCAGCAGCCCCGGGACAGATAACCGCTACACCTTC	CASSPGTDNRYTF
TRBJ2-2	few	TRBV6-6	-	TGTGCCAGCACTTACCTGGCTACGGGGTACACCGGGGAGCTGTTTTTT	CASTYLATGYTGELFF
TRBJ2-2	few	TRBV14	-	TGTGCCAGCAGCCAAGAGTGGGAGCTGTTTTTT	CASSQEWELFF
TRBJ2-7	many	TRBV7-2	-	TGTGCCAGCAGCCTCGACCCGAACTACGAGCAGTACTTC	CASSLDPNYEQYF
TRBJ2-3	few	TRBV5-1	-	TGCGCCAGCAGCTCCTCGGGGCTAGCCCTCACAGATACGCAGTATTTT	CASSSSGLALTDTQYF
TRBJ2-7	-	TRBV10-2	-	TGCGCCAGCAGGCCTAGGGGAGGCTCCTACGAGCAGTACTTC	CASRPRGGSYEQYF
TRBJ2-1	-	TRBV9	TRBD2	TGTGCCAGCAGCCCACGTCGGACTAGCGGGGACTCCTACAATGAGCAGTTCTTC	CASSPRRTSGDSYNEQFF
TRBJ2-1	few	TRBV5-1	TRBD1	TGCGCCAGCACCGGGACAGATTACAATGAGCAGTTCTTC	CASTGTDYNEQFF
TRBJ1-1	-	TRBV29-1	-	TGCAGCGTTGAAAGAGAGGCGGGGACTGAAGCTTTCTTT	CSVEREAGTEAFF
TRBJ2-1	few	TRBV24-1	-	TGTGCCACCAGTGACCCGGGACCCCGAGGCCACAATGAGCAGTTCTTC	CATSDPGPRGHNEQFF
TRBJ1-2	once	TRBV7-2	-	TGTGCCAGCAGCGGGACACAGGGTTACTATGGCTACACCTTC	CASSGTQGYYGYTF
TRBJ2-1	few	TRBV18	-	TGTGCCAGCTCCCCGGAGGGGGCTCCCCTTTACAATGAGCAGTTCTTC	CASSPEGAPLYNEQFF
TRBJ2-2	-	TRBV3-1	TRBD2	TGTGCCAGCAGCCACCCACTAGCGGCTTACACCGGGGAGCTGTTTTTT	CASSHPLAAYTGELFF
TRBJ1-1	many	TRBV12-3/TRBV12-4	-	TGTGCCAGCACCTTGCAAGGGAACACTGAAGCTTTCTTT	CASTLQGNTEAFF
TRBJ2-2	few	TRBV7-3	-	TGTGCCAGCAGCTTAGGCAGGGTTGCCGGGGAGCTGTTTTTT	CASSLGRVAGELFF
TRBJ2-5	-	TRBV4-1	-	TGCGCCAGCAGCCAAAACCGCATACCCGGGGGGACCCAGTACTTC	CASSQNRIPGGTQYF
TRBJ1-1	-	TRBV19	-	TGTGCCAGCGCGGGCACTGAAGCTTTCTTT	CASAGTEAFF
TRBJ2-7	-	TRBV20-1	-	TGCAGTGCTACTCCCGGGTACCTGGGGAGCTACGAGCAGTACTTC	CSATPGYLGSYEQYF
TRBJ2-1	-	TRBV6-6	TRBD1	TGTGCCAGCAGGATCGACAGGGGCAATGAGCAGTTCTTC	CASRIDRGNEQFF
TRBJ2-1	-	TRBV7-9	TRBD2	TGTGCCAGCAGCCCGGGGGGGCGGTACAATGAGCAGTTCTTC	CASSPGGRYNEQFF
TRBJ2-1	many	TRBV5-1	TRBD2	TGCGCCAGCTGTAATAGCGGGGGAATCGATGAGCAGTTCTTC	CASCNSGGIDEQFF
TRBJ2-3	few	TRBV7-7	-	TGTGCTAGCAGCTTAGGAACCAGGGTTTGGGGAGATACGCAGTATTTT	CASSLGTRVWGDTQYF
TRBJ2-2	few	TRBV2	TRBD2	TGTGCCAGCAGTCGGGACTACCAGACCGGGGAGCTGTTTTTT	CASSRDYQTGELFF
TRBJ2-6	few	TRBV6-4	TRBD1	TGTGCCAGCAGTGACTCGAGGGGCAGGGGGAATCCTGGGGCCAACGTCCTGACTTTC	CASSDSRGRGNPGANVLTF
TRBJ1-3	-	TRBV3-1	-	TGTGCCAGCAGCCGAGGGTGGGACACCATATATTTT	CASSRGWDTIYF
TRBJ1-5	few	TRBV6-5	-	TGTGCCAGCAGTTACTCCGGCAGGCCGGATCAGCCCCAGCATTTT	CASSYSGRPDQPQHF
TRBJ1-2	-	TRBV28	-	TGTGCCAGCAGAGTCGCCGAGCGGCTGTATGGCTACACCTTC	CASRVAERLYGYTF
TRBJ2-7	-	TRBV5-1	TRBD2	TGCGCCAGCAGCTACGGACTAGCGGGAGCGAATGAGCAGTACTTC	CASSYGLAGANEQYF
TRBJ1-2	-	TRBV14	-	TGTGCCAGCAGCCAAAGGCGGGACCTCCCGAGGTACACCTTC	CASSQRRDLPRYTF
TRBJ2-2	few	TRBV4-1	TRBD1	TGCGCCAGCCAGCGGGACAGGGTCAGAGGGGCCGGGGAGCTGTTTTTT	CASQRDRVRGAGELFF
TRBJ1-1	-	TRBV4-1	TRBD1	TGCGCCAGCAGCCAAGAGGGAAAGGGGGCCACTGAAGCTTTCTTT	CASSQEGKGATEAFF
TRBJ2-5	-	TRBV5-1	TRBD2	TGCGCCAGCAGCTTGAGCGGGGCGTTCCAAGAGACCCAGTACTTC	CASSLSGAFQETQYF
TRBJ2-2	-	TRBV7-3	-	TGTGCCAGCAGCTTCGGGACTCTCGGGGAGCTGTTTTTT	CASSFGTLGELFF
TRBJ2-7	-	TRBV5-1	-	TGCGCCAGCAGCTTGGATACTAGGAACTACGAGCAGTACTTC	CASSLDTRNYEQYF
TRBJ2-4	-	TRBV5-8	-	TGTGCCAGCAGCTCGCCCACTGTAGCCAAAAACATTCAGTACTTC	CASSSPTVAKNIQYF
TRBJ2-3	-	TRBV4-2	TRBD1	TGTGCCAGCTCCAGGACAGGGGTGGATACGCAGTATTTT	CASSRTGVDTQYF
TRBJ1-6	-	TRBV20-1	-	TGCAGTGCTAGGGGAAGCGGGAATTCACCCCTCCACTTT	CSARGSGNSPLHF
TRBJ1-1	few	TRBV7-9	-	TGTGCCACGGAGGGACGGTTGAACACTGAAGCTTTCTTT	CATEGRLNTEAFF
TRBJ1-1	few	TRBV6-5	-	TGTGCCAGCAGTTCCCCGGGCGAAAGGGCTTTCTTT	CASSSPGERAFF
TRBJ2-1	many	TRBV29-1	-	TGCAGCGGTGAACTACCGGGGAACTACAATGAGCAGTTCTTC	CSGELPGNYNEQFF
TRBJ2-1	few	TRBV10-3	TRBD2	TGTGCCATCAGATCGACTAGCATCGATGAGCAGTTCTTC	CAIRSTSIDEQFF
TRBJ1-4	-	TRBV5-6	-	TGTGCCAGCAGCGGCGGTAATAATGAAAAACTGTTTTTT	CASSGGNNEKLFF
TRBJ1-2	-	TRBV29-1	TRBD1	TGCAGCGTTGGAGACTACCGGACAGGGGGAGGCTACACCTTC	CSVGDYRTGGGYTF
TRBJ2-2	-	TRBV10-3	-	TGTGCCTCTCAGTGGGGGGACACCGGGGAGCTGTTTTTT	CASQWGDTGELFF
TRBJ2-1	-	TRBV24-1	TRBD1	TGTGCCACCAGTGGTCTGACAGGGGACCCCCCCTACAATGAGCAGTTCTTC	CATSGLTGDPPYNEQFF
TRBJ2-2	-	TRBV12-3/TRBV12-4	-	TGTGCCAGCAGTGATCTAGCGACCACCGGGGAGCTGTTTTTT	CASSDLATTGELFF
TRBJ2-7	-	TRBV11-2	TRBD1	TGTGCCAGCAGCGCCCGTCCGGGACAGCTCCACGAGCAGTACTTC	CASSARPGQLHEQYF
TRBJ2-6	-	TRBV6-2/TRBV6-3	TRBD1	TGTGCCAGCAGTTACTGGACAGGGCCGTCTGGGGCCAACGTCCTGACTTTC	CASSYWTGPSGANVLTF
TRBJ2-3	-	TRBV20-1	-	TGCAGTGCTAGAGATGCTAGAACTTCCGCAGATACGCAGTATTTT	CSARDARTSADTQYF
TRBJ2-1	few	TRBV7-9	TRBD2	TGTGCCAGCAGCTCCCTTAGCGGGGGGGGATTGAGTGAGCAGTTCTTC	CASSSLSGGGLSEQFF
TRBJ2-3	-	TRBV12-3/TRBV12-4	-	TGTGCCAGCAGTTTAGCGGGGGCCGCACGAGATACGCAGTATTTT	CASSLAGAARDTQYF
TRBJ1-2	once	TRBV9	TRBD1	TGTGCCAGCAGCGTAGCGACACCCACAGGGGACTATGGCTACACCTTC	CASSVATPTGDYGYTF